This TCR beta chain emerged from a study of blood T cell repertoires in COVID-19. As for the study in general: Sample material is recorded as cDNA or gDNA derived from T cells, B-cell-depleted T cells, or PBMCs.

Trimming stripped 7 bases from V and 0 bases from J, with 10 bases between. The CDR3 extends over 13 amino acids. Germline CDR1 reads SGHRS; CDR2 reads YFSETQ. As processed by the authors: Reference gene primer amplification gave estimated nucleated cell counts. TCRdb's table, derived via immunoSEQ multiplex PCR, lists solely in-frame clones and lacks some. V, J and clone size reflect that table, while D and trimming were determined from the DNA. The data contain 45,000 to 55,000 clones, 60% to 80% of them singletons. Participants, roughly 18 to 90 years old, spanned under 25 US areas. Allocation to cohorts depended on clinical history reported by the participants.

This TCR derives from a woman aged 45 to 65 with acute COVID-19. The sample taken for sequencing was PBMCs or T cells enriched from blood (not recorded which). The rearrangement links TRBV5-1 to TRBJ1-1; D is unclear. The CDR3 region has the DNA TGCGCCAGCCGCCAGGTCTTGAACACTGAAGCTTTCTTT. This codes for CASRQVLNTEAFF.